Sequencing of this TCR beta chain was carried out in a study of T cells after yellow fever vaccination. The overall study: SMART-Seq v4 Ultra Low Input prepared the low-cell-number fractions.

A process of 5'RACE template switching, which added a universal primer site and UMIs, was used to make TCR cDNA. TCRdb recomputed calls from the 5' RACE reads with MiXCR, one row per CDR3 protein. The sample contains about 63,000 distinct CDR3 sequences, 7.4% of which appear only once. The CDR3 is made up of 12 amino acids. Germline V lookup: CDR1 DFQATT, CDR2 SNEGSKA (reference sequence). This clonotype has ten or more counts. Here the sequenced sample was CD8+ T cells sorted from PBMCs, taken 15 days after the yellow fever booster vaccination. The sequence derives from a man aged 25-45 years who received the YFV17D yellow fever vaccine. The rearrangement uses TRBV20-1 and TRBJ1-1; 9 bases match TRBD1. The CDR3 nucleotides read TGCAGCGAAGAAACAGGGGGCCGCGGAGCTTTCTTT. Amino acid sequence: CSEETGGRGAFF.